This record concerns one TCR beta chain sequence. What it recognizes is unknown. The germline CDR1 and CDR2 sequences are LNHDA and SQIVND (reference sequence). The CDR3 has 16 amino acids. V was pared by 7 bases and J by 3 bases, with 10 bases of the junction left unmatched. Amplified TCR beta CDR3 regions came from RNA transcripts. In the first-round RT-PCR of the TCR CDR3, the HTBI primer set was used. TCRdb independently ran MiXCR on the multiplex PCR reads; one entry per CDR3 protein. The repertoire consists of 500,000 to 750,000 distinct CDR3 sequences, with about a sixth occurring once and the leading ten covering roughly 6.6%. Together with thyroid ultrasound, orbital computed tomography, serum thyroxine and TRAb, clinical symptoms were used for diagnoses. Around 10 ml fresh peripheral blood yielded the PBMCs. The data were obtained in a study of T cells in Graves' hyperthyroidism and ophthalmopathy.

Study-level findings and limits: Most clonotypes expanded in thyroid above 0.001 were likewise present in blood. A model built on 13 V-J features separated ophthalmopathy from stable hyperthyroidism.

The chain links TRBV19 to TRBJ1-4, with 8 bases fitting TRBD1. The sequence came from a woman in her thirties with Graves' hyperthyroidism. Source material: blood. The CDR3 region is CASKRDRSAANEKLFF. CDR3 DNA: TGTGCCAGTAAGAGGGACAGGAGTGCAGCTAATGAAAAACTGTTTTTT.